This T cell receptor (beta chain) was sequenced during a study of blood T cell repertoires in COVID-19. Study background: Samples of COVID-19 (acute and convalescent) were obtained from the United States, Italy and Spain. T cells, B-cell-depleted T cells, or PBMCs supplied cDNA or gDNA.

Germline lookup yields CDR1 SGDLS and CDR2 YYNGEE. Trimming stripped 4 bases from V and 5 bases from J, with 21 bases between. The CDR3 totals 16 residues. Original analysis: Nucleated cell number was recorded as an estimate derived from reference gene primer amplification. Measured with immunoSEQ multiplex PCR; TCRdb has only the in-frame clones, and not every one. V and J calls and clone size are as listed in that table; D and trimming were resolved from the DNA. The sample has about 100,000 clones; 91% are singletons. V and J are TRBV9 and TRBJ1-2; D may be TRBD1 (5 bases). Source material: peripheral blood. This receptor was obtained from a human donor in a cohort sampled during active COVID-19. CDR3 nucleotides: TGTGCCAGCAGCATATCGGACGGTCCATCAGGGTATGGCTACACCTTC. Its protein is CASSISDGPSGYGYTF.